The clone carrying this TCR beta chain was recorded only once. Time point meaning: newly diagnosed GD, antithyroid drugs for less than 3 months. The TCR library used RNA extracted from PBMCs. Patients came from an endocrinology department in Xi'an, China. The TCR beta library used iRepertoire HTBI primers with Arm-PCR amplification of CDR3. TCRdb re-derived calls from the multiplex PCR reads in MiXCR, one entry per CDR3 protein. The sample holds about 420,000 distinct CDR3 sequences, about a sixth seen once. This entry is derived from a study of regulatory T cells in long-lasting Graves disease. The data also belong to a second study, concerning T cells in Graves' hyperthyroidism and ophthalmopathy. That paper notes: The HTBI primer set served for first-round RT-PCR of the TCR CDR3. Blood samples included most of the expanded thyroid clonotypes exceeding 0.001. Ophthalmopathy was told apart from stable hyperthyroidism by a 13 V-J model.

The material sequenced was peripheral blood mononuclear cells (PBMCs), taken at new diagnosis, from a patient treated with antithyroid drugs. This sequence originates from a woman aged 18-29 years with Graves disease.

The CDR3 DNA sequence: TGTGCCAGCAGCGGCCCGAGGGTCACTGAAGCTTTCTTT. Its protein product is CASSGPRVTEAFF. The chain is built from TRBV7-2 and TRBJ1-1; no clear D. From germline, CDR1 is SGHTA and CDR2 FQGNSA. The CDR3 is 13 residues long. Deletions cut 5 bases from V and 4 bases from J, with 11 bases between.